The clone carrying this T cell receptor beta chain was detected a few times. The antigen is not known. The assay was immunoSEQ multiplex PCR, and TCRdb's table has in-frame clones only and misses some. This table has more than 65,000 clones, approximately 82% appearing once. The data were taken from a study of T cell responses to AZD1222 COVID-19 vaccine. Study-wide findings and caveats: The study reported that nearly half of spike-specific TCRs target unmutated variant regions. Just a handful of AZD1222 recipients tested seropositive at baseline. A rise in Spike-specific TCR breadth and depth followed two AZD1222 doses. It should be noted that donors were predominantly white British and more often female, and clonal diversity was possibly underestimated.

CDR3 length equals 17 residues. Deletions cut 0 bases from V and 2 bases from J, with 16 bases between. Germline V gives CDR1 SGHAT, CDR2 FQNNGV. The V and J genes are TRBV11-2 and TRBJ1-2, with a possible D match to TRBD1 (6 bases). This receptor was identified in an adult who received the AZD1222 COVID-19 vaccine. This material consisted of peripheral blood, taken 28 days after the second AZD1222 dose. In DNA, the CDR3 is TGTGCCAGCAGCTTAGACCCGGGCTTGGGGGGCAACTATGGCTACACCTTC. Translation gives CASSLDPGLGGNYGYTF.